This T cell receptor beta chain was identified during a study of OX40 agonist ivuxolimab in advanced cancers. Study-wide background: Patients were infused with ivuxolimab every 2 weeks at 0.01 to 10 mg/kg. Earlier treatment with anti-PD-1, anti-PD-L1 or anti-CTLA-4 was permitted, and 30% to 40% had received some.

Profiling relied on immunoSEQ multiplex PCR, and the TCRdb table lists in-frame clones only, not all of them. The sample records about 96,000 clones, roughly 88% being singletons. The CDR3 loop spans 14 amino acids. Germline lookup yields CDR1 SGHNT and CDR2 YYREEE (reference sequence). V lost 4 bases and J 9 bases, leaving 20 bases between the germline ends. On this clone: Its antigen is as yet unknown.

Findings and limits, study-wide: The CD4+ and CD8+ T cells in the blood had expanded clonally by week 6 at 0.1 to 3.0 mg/kg. Individuals who were partial responders at 0.1-3.0 mg/kg had clonal expansion that ranked among the lowest.

The TCR was taken from an adult with an advanced solid tumor such as melanoma, head and neck, liver or kidney cancer. The rearrangement links TRBV5-4 to TRBJ2-7; tentative D call: TRBD1 (5 bases). Specimen: CD4+ or CD8+ T cells sorted from blood, collected in a trial of the OX40 agonist ivuxolimab. CDR3 loop: CASSPLRTSDGQYF. The CDR3 DNA reads as TGTGCCAGCAGCCCCTTAAGGACATCCGACGGGCAGTACTTC. Supplemented by reference TRBV5-4 and TRBJ2-7, the full variable domain reads ETGVTQSPTHLIKTRGQQVTLRCSSQSGHNTVSWYQQALGQGPQFIFQYYREEENGRGNFPPRFSGLQFPNYSSELNVNALELDDSALYLCASSPLRTSDGQYFGPGTRLTVT.